Following are 8 T cell receptor beta chains from one sample sequenced in a study of blood T cells in healthy people across ages. A second about 6 to 11 cycle PCR used barcoded and J-beta primers. Each CDR3 protein is one row after TCRdb ran MiXCR on the 5' RACE reads. The data contain around 520,000 distinct CDR3 sequences, about a quarter of them singletons. The sample was also reused in another study, on T cells of mothers and their children.

Sequencing input: blood. The receptor set was obtained from a boy between 2 and 10 years old in good health.

This clonotype appeared a few times. The rearrangement uses TRBV6-6 and TRBJ2-3; the D gene could be TRBD1 or TRBD2 (5 bases each). Germline assignment: CDR1 MNHNY and CDR2 SVGAGI (reference sequence). Deletions cut 9 bases from V and 6 bases from J, with 7 bases between. CDR3 length equals 10 residues. Written as DNA, the CDR3 is TGTGCCAGATGGGGGGATACGCAGTATTTT. This gives the protein CARWGDTQYF.

The chain links TRBV5-1 to TRBJ2-3; no firm D call. Germline loops: CDR1 SGHRS, CDR2 YFSETQ. Trimming cost V 4 bases and J 2 bases, with 17 bases left between them. CDR3 length equals 16 residues. In DNA form, the CDR3 reads TGCGCCAGCAGCGTCTACGAGCAGATATACACAGATACGCAGTATTTT. Translation: CASSVYEQIYTDTQYF.

This chain connects TRBV5-1 to TRBJ2-1; D remains unclear. CDR1 SGHRS and CDR2 YFSETQ come from the germline V gene. Trimming removed 1 base at V and 5 bases at J, with 4 bases between. CDR3 size: 12 residues. The CDR3: CASSLTNNEQFF. The CDR3 DNA follows: TGCGCCAGCAGCTTGACCAACAATGAGCAGTTCTTC.

The chain is built from TRBV10-2 and TRBJ2-2; 7 nucleotides match TRBD2. J lost 2 bases, V lost 6 bases, and 9 bases had no gene match. The CDR3 sequence is 16 residues long. Germline V gene lookup returns CDR1 WSHSY and CDR2 SAAADI. CDR3 sequence (DNA): TGCGCCAGCAGGGACTGGGCGGGAGCAAACACCGGGGAGCTGTTTTTT. Its translation: CASRDWAGANTGELFF.

This clonotype was counted many times. CDR3 protein: CASSAPRDSEETQYF. The CDR3 DNA follows: TGTGCCAGCAGTGCCCCCCGAGACTCGGAGGAGACCCAGTACTTC. The chain has TRBV6-2 or TRBV6-3 and TRBJ2-5; D gene uncertain. The germline CDR1 and CDR2 sequences are MNHEY and SVGEGT. Trimming left V 5 bases short and J 5 bases short, with 18 bases between. CDR3 length: 15 amino acids.

V gene TRBV6-5 combines with J gene TRBJ1-6, with a possible D match to TRBD1 (6 bases). CDR3 size: 15 residues. V was cut by 2 bases and J by 8 bases, with 13 bases left in between. Germline CDR1 MNHEY, CDR2 SVGAGI. CDR3 DNA: TGTGCCAGCAGTTACCAGGGACATTTTGATTCACCCCTCCACTTT. It codes for CASSYQGHFDSPLHF.

The rearrangement uses TRBV7-6 and TRBJ2-5, with 8 bases that match TRBD1. The CDR3 extends over 17 amino acids. The V gene end was trimmed by 5 bases and the J gene end by 4 bases; junction bases not matched to a gene: 15. CDR1 and CDR2 from the germline V gene are SGHVS and FNYEAQ. The chain's CDR3 is CASSVTTQGARGETQYF. As DNA, the CDR3 is TGTGCCAGCAGCGTAACAACCCAGGGGGCGCGAGGAGAGACCCAGTACTTC. The full variable domain, its missing parts supplied by reference TRBV7-6 and TRBJ2-5, is GAGVSQSPRYKVTKRGQDVALRCDPISGHVSLYWYRQALGQGPEFLTYFNYEAQQDKSGLPNDRFSAERPEGSISTLTIQRTEQRDSAMYRCASSVTTQGARGETQYFGPGTRLLVL.

This clonotype was picked up a small number of times. The gene calls are TRBV19 and TRBJ1-1, with a tentative D call TRBD1 (5 bases). The CDR3 runs to 14 residues. The V gene's germline CDR1 is LNHDA and CDR2 SQIVND (reference sequence). V lost 3 bases, J lost 11 bases, and 19 bases lay in between. CDR3 sequence: CASSILRDPHGAFF. The CDR3 DNA sequence: TGTGCCAGTAGTATCCTACGGGACCCACACGGGGCTTTCTTT.